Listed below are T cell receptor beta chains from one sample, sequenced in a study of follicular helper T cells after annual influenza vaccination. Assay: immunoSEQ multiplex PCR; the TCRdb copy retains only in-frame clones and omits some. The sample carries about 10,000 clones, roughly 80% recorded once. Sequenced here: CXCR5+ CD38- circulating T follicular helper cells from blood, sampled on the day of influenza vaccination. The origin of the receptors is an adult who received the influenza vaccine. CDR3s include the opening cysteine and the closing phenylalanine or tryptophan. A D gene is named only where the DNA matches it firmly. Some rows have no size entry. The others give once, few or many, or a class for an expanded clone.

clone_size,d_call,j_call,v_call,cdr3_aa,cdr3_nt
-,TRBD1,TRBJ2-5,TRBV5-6,CASSLFSGTVEETQYF,TGTGCCAGCAGTTTGTTCTCCGGGACAGTAGAAGAGACCCAGTACTTC
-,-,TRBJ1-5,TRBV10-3,CAISDGGGNQPQHF,TGTGCCATCAGTGACGGTGGCGGCAATCAGCCCCAGCATTTT
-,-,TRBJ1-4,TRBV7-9,CASSPTSLGEKLFF,TGTGCCAGCAGCCCCACAAGTTTAGGGGAAAAACTGTTTTTT
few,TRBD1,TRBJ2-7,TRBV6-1,CASSQPGQGSYEQYF,TGTGCCAGCAGTCAGCCGGGACAGGGCTCCTACGAGCAGTACTTC
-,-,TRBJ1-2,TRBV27,CASTSQGNYGYTF,TGTGCCAGCACCTCCCAGGGGAACTATGGCTACACCTTC
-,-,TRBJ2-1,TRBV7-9,CASSLEGPGQFF,TGTGCCAGCAGCTTAGAAGGCCCGGGGCAGTTCTTC
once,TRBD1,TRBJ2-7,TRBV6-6,CASSGTAFSSYEQYF,TGTGCCAGCAGTGGGACAGCCTTTAGCTCCTACGAGCAGTACTTC
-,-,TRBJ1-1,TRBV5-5,CASSPGGGSNTEAFF,TGTGCCAGCAGCCCTGGTGGGGGGAGCAACACTGAAGCTTTCTTT
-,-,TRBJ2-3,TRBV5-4,CASSRGGGASDTQYF,TGTGCCAGCAGCCGTGGTGGGGGCGCTTCAGATACGCAGTATTTT
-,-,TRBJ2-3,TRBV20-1,CSATNTDTQYF,TGCAGTGCTACGAACACAGATACGCAGTATTTT
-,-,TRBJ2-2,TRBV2,CASRASGGELFF,TGTGCCAGCAGGGCTTCCGGCGGGGAGCTGTTTTTT
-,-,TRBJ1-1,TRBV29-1,CSAGQNTEAFF,TGCAGCGCGGGACAGAACACTGAAGCTTTCTTT
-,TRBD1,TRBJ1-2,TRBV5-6,CASSSRDRGYYGYTF,TGTGCCAGCAGTTCCCGGGACAGGGGATACTATGGCTACACCTTC
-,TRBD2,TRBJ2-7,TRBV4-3,CASSPGLGGYEQYF,TGCGCCAGCAGTCCTGGCTTGGGAGGGTACGAGCAGTACTTC
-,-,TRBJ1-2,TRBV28,CATGVYTF,TGTGCCACCGGCGTCTACACCTTC
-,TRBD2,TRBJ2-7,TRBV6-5,CASSQGLGVYEQYF,TGTGCCAGCAGTCAGGGACTAGGTGTCTACGAGCAGTACTTC
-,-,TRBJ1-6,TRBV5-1,CASSGAGGINSPLHF,TGCGCCAGCAGCGGGGCGGGGGGTATTAATTCACCCCTCCACTTT
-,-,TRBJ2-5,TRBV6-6,CASSSASHTQYF,TGTGCCAGCAGTTCGGCTAGTCATACCCAGTACTTC
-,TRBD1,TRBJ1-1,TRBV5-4,CASRRQGVGTEAFF,TGTGCCAGCAGACGACAGGGGGTAGGGACTGAAGCTTTCTTT
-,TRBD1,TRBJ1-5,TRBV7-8,CASSLVGGGPNQPQHF,TGTGCCAGCAGCTTAGTAGGAGGGGGCCCCAATCAGCCCCAGCATTTT
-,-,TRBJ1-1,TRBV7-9,CASSFRTEAFF,TGTGCCAGCAGCTTTCGAACTGAAGCTTTCTTT
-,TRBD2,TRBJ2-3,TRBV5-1,CASSWTSPDTQYF,TGCGCCAGCAGCTGGACTAGTCCAGATACGCAGTATTTT
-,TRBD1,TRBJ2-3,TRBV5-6,CASSPDRGRPDTQYF,TGTGCCAGCAGCCCGGACAGGGGGCGCCCAGATACGCAGTATTTT
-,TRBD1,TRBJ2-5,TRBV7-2,CASGRDRQETQYF,TGTGCCAGCGGCCGGGACAGACAAGAGACCCAGTACTTC
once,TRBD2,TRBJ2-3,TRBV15,CATSRDRGGRGTDTQYF,TGTGCCACCAGCAGAGATAGGGGCGGGAGGGGCACAGATACGCAGTATTTT
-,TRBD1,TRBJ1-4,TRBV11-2,CASSQTGGLEKLFF,TGTGCCAGCAGCCAAACAGGGGGGCTTGAAAAACTGTTTTTT
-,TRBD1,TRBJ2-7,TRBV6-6,CASSHQGQGIHEQYF,TGTGCCAGCAGTCACCAGGGACAGGGGATCCACGAGCAGTACTTC
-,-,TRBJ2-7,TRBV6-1,CASRGGPPSSYEQYF,TGTGCCAGCAGAGGAGGACCGCCTAGCTCCTACGAGCAGTACTTC
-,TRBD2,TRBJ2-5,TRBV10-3,CAISGGDSAGGSGTQYF,TGTGCCATCAGTGGAGGGGACTCTGCGGGGGGAAGTGGGACCCAGTACTTC
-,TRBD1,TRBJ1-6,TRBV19,CASSPRDRSSLNNSPLHF,TGTGCCAGTAGTCCAAGGGACAGGAGTTCACTTAATAATTCACCCCTCCACTTT
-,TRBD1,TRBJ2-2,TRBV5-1,CASSETTGGNTGELFF,TGCGCCAGCAGCGAAACGACAGGGGGGAACACCGGGGAGCTGTTTTTT